This section outlines one TCR beta chain sequence together with its context. With 5 bases removed from V and 0 bases from J, the gap between germline ends came to 8 bases. The germline V gene has CDR1 GTSNPN and CDR2 SVGIG (reference sequence). The CDR3 extends over 12 amino acids. This record belongs to a study of control samples from healthy donors and cancer patients. The table came from immunoSEQ multiplex PCR; TCRdb's copy has only in-frame clones and leaves some out. Of 35,000 to 45,000 clones in the sample, approximately 82% were seen once. The sequencing sample was made of blood. V and J are TRBV30 and TRBJ2-7; possibly TRBD2 for D (5 bases). The sequence was obtained from a man aged 55 to 70 in good health. The CDR3 sequence is CAWGLSSYEQYF. The DNA for the CDR3 is TGTGCCTGGGGACTTTCCTCCTACGAGCAGTACTTC. The variable domain in full, completed from reference TRBV30 and TRBJ2-7, reads SQTIHQWPATLVQPVGSPLSLECTVEGTSNPNLYWYRQAAGRGLQLLFYSVGIGQISSEVPQNLSASRPQDRQFILSSKKLLLSDSGFYLCAWGLSSYEQYFGPGTRLTVT.